These 31 T cell receptor beta chains originate from one sample sequenced in a study of blood T cells in healthy people across ages. A sample-barcoded 5' primer and a J-beta primer mix were used in a second PCR of roughly 6 to 11 cycles. TCRdb reanalysed the 5' RACE reads using MiXCR and keeps one entry per CDR3 protein. The sample consists of around 650,000 distinct CDR3 sequences, 35% to 50% of them appearing once. Specimen: blood. These receptors were collected from an elderly man in good health.

This chain links TRBV12-5 with TRBJ2-7; 8 nucleotides align to TRBD2. V trimming: 2 bases; J trimming: 7 bases; junction bases outside the gene matches: 22. CDR1 and CDR2 (germline): LGHNT, FRNRAP. The CDR3 extends over 19 amino acids. Here the CDR3 DNA reads TGTGCTAGTGGTTTGCCCCCTCGACTAGCGTCCCAGGACTACAATGAGCAGTACTTC. It translates to CASGLPPRLASQDYNEQYF.

The chain employs TRBV6-2 or TRBV6-3 and TRBJ2-1; D may be TRBD2 (6 bases). The CDR3 sequence is 11 residues long. CDR1 is MNHEY, CDR2 SVGEGT, per germline. V gave up 4 bases and J gave up 13 bases, with 11 bases separating them. CDR3 loop: CASSSRETQFF. The CDR3 DNA sequence: TGTGCCAGCAGTTCCCGGGAGACCCAGTTCTTC.

V is TRBV28 and J is TRBJ1-2; D possibly corresponds to TRBD1 (6 bases). Trimming shortened V by 7 bases and J by 4 bases, and 25 bases separated the two germline ends. The CDR3 is made up of 17 amino acids. CDR1 and CDR2 (germline): MDHEN, SYDVKM. The CDR3 region has the DNA TGTGCCAGCACCCGAGGGGGGGGCGCGATCGGGTTCTATGGCTACACCTTC. Protein product: CASTRGGGAIGFYGYTF.

The rearrangement links TRBV7-2 to TRBJ1-4; D unresolved. The CDR3 has 14 amino acids. V lost 5 bases to trimming and J lost 6 bases, with 13 bases between them. Germline CDR1 is SGHTA and CDR2 is FQGNSA. CDR3 in amino acids: CASSQRGSYEKLFF. The CDR3 nucleotides are TGTGCCAGCAGCCAACGGGGATCGTATGAAAAACTGTTTTTT.

V and J are TRBV6-1 and TRBJ2-5; no reliable D call. The V end was cut by 8 bases, the J end by 5 bases, with 12 bases between. The CDR3 totals 12 residues. Germline V gene sequence: CDR1 MNHNS, CDR2 SASEGT. The CDR3 region is CASGPLGETQYF. The CDR3 coding sequence is TGTGCCAGCGGCCCCCTTGGGGAGACCCAGTACTTC.

The chain uses TRBV29-1 and TRBJ2-3; the D gene is possibly TRBD1 (5 bases). CDR3 length equals 12 residues. The V gene lost 4 bases and the J gene lost 3 bases, with 8 bases spanning the gap. Germline CDR1 is SQVTM and CDR2 is ANQGSEA. Here the CDR3 DNA reads TGCAGCGTTGCCACAGGTACAGATACGCAGTATTTT. Protein product: CSVATGTDTQYF.

This clonotype was seen many times. The chain uses TRBV10-2 and TRBJ2-3; 7 bases fit TRBD1. Germline CDR1 and CDR2: WSHSY and SAAADI. V lost 7 bases to trimming and J lost 2 bases; unmatched junction nucleotides: 6. CDR3 length: 14 amino acids. As DNA, the CDR3 is TGCGCCAGCAAAAGAGGGGGCAACACAGATACGCAGTATTTT. Its protein is CASKRGGNTDTQYF.

In this sample, this clonotype turned up a few times. This chain joins TRBV12-3 or TRBV12-4 and TRBJ2-1; 11 bases align to TRBD2. CDR3 length: 16 residues. Trimming removed 6 bases from V and 7 bases from J; junction bases left unmatched: 11. The CDR3 protein is CASSLRSGRARNEQFF. Here the CDR3 DNA reads TGTGCCAGCAGCCTACGTAGCGGGAGGGCCAGAAATGAGCAGTTCTTC.

This clonotype was recorded a few times. The gene calls are TRBV4-1 and TRBJ2-4, with 8 bases matching TRBD2. CDR3 length equals 18 residues. The trim removed 1 base at V and 0 bases at J, leaving 8 bases unmatched. Germline CDR1 MGHRA, CDR2 YSYEKL. The CDR3 sequence is CASSQGGVAGLAKNIQYF. CDR3 DNA: TGCGCCAGCAGCCAAGGGGGGGTAGCGGGACTAGCCAAAAACATTCAGTACTTC.

A few counts support this clonotype. The chain carries TRBV7-9 and TRBJ2-5, with D perhaps matching TRBD2 (6 bases). Trimming left V 4 bases short and J 3 bases short, with 18 bases between. This CDR3 has 16 residues. Per germline, CDR1 SEHNR and CDR2 FQNEAQ (reference sequence). The CDR3 sequence is CASSSRGAGRKETQYF. DNA of the CDR3: TGTGCCAGCAGCTCCCGCGGGGCGGGTCGGAAAGAGACCCAGTACTTC. Based on the CDR3 plus reference TRBV7-9 and TRBJ2-5, the full variable domain is DTGVSQNPRHKITKRGQNVTFRCDPISEHNRLYWYRQTLGQGPEFLTYFQNEAQLEKSRLLSDRFSAERPKGSFSTLEIQRTEQGDSAMYLCASSSRGAGRKETQYFGPGTRLLVL.

The chain combines TRBV5-4 with TRBJ2-2; 7 bases are a match to TRBD2. The CDR3 has 15 residues. V dropped 1 base and J dropped 4; count of bases not matched to a gene: 4. The V gene's germline CDR1 is SGHNT and CDR2 YYREEE (reference sequence). Written as DNA, the CDR3 is TGTGCCAGCAGCTTGCCGCCTAGCGGCACCGGGGAGCTGTTTTTT. Amino acids: CASSLPPSGTGELFF.

This clonotype was seen more than once but under ten times. This chain connects TRBV7-9 to TRBJ2-3, with 9 positions matching TRBD1. V was clipped by 5 bases and J by 13 bases; unmatched bases: 7. This CDR3 is 12 amino acids long. Germline CDR1 and CDR2: SEHNR and FQNEAQ (reference sequence). This chain's CDR3 is CASSPGTGIKYF. The DNA of the CDR3 is TGTGCCAGCAGCCCAGGGACAGGGATTAAGTATTTT.

The chain recombines TRBV20-1 with TRBJ2-5, with D perhaps being TRBD1 or TRBD2 (5 bases each). The CDR3 spans 12 residues. The V and J ends lost 6 bases and 2 bases respectively, with 10 bases between them. The germline CDR1 and CDR2 sequences are DFQATT and SNEGSKA (reference sequence). CDR3 in amino acids: CSAGTDQETQYF. CDR3 DNA sequence: TGCAGTGCCGGGACGGATCAAGAGACCCAGTACTTC.

This chain links TRBV4-2 with TRBJ1-1; D not resolved. CDR3 length: 14 residues. Trimming took 1 base from V and 6 from J, leaving 12 bases between them. CDR1 LGHNA and CDR2 YNFKEQ come from the germline V gene. This CDR3 reads CASSQVSPGAEAFF. The CDR3, as DNA: TGTGCCAGCAGCCAAGTGTCCCCCGGGGCTGAAGCTTTCTTT.

CDR3 residues: CASSQVSPAHEQFF. CDR3 bases: TGTGCCAGCAGCCAAGTTAGCCCCGCCCATGAGCAGTTCTTC. This chain uses TRBV4-2 with TRBJ2-1; D is unclear. The ends were cut back, 1 base at V and 8 bases at J, with 12 bases in the middle. This CDR3 has 14 amino acids. Germline values: CDR1 LGHNA, CDR2 YNFKEQ.

This clonotype came up a few times. This chain joins TRBV12-3 or TRBV12-4 and TRBJ1-1; D may be TRBD1 (5 bases). The V end lost 3 bases, the J end lost 1 base, and 9 bases lay between the germline ends. This CDR3 is built from 14 residues. CDR3 loop: CASSFSQGNTEAFF. In DNA, the CDR3 is TGTGCCAGCAGTTTCTCCCAGGGGAACACTGAAGCTTTCTTT.

DNA of the CDR3: TGTGCCAGCAGCCCCACTCTAGGGGGAGGGGAATACAATGAGCAGTTCTTC. The encoded protein is CASSPTLGGGEYNEQFF. The chain combines TRBV27 with TRBJ2-1, with D perhaps TRBD2 (7 bases). The CDR3 length is 17 residues. Germline V gene data show CDR1 as MNHEY and CDR2 as SMNVEV (reference sequence). The V end was cut by 6 bases, the J end by 4 bases, with 22 bases between.

Notes on this clonotype: One end of the junction fails to match germline, which may point to a read error. The chain employs TRBV20-1 and TRBJ1-2; a weak D match, TRBD1 (6 bases). The CDR3 is made up of 13 amino acids. CDR1 and CDR2 (germline): DFQATT, SNEGSKA (reference sequence). The CDR3 DNA sequence: TGCAGTGCAAACGACAGGTTCGGCTATGGCTACATCTTC. Encoded protein: CSANDRFGYGYIF.

In this sample, this clonotype turned up many times. The J gene is TRBJ2-4, the V gene TRBV7-2; D gene ambiguous. Germline V gene data show CDR1 as SGHTA and CDR2 as FQGNSA. The CDR3 extends over 14 amino acids. V shed 5 bases and J shed 5 bases, with 13 bases lying between them. The chain's CDR3 is CASSPSRVENIQYF. The CDR3 DNA reads as TGTGCCAGCAGCCCCAGCCGGGTGGAAAACATTCAGTACTTC.

This clonotype was detected only a few times. This chain links TRBV29-1 with TRBJ1-2; 12 positions match TRBD1. The germline V gene has CDR1 SQVTM and CDR2 ANQGSEA. This CDR3 comprises 14 residues. The V segment lost 3 bases and the J segment 8 bases; nucleotides outside the gene matches: 7. DNA for the CDR3: TGCAGCGTTGATCTGGGACAGGGGGCGCAAGGCTACACCTTC. Translation: CSVDLGQGAQGYTF.

This clonotype was recorded a few times. This chain uses TRBV20-1 with TRBJ2-3; D might be TRBD1 or TRBD2, each matching 5 bases. The V and J ends lost 4 bases and 4 bases respectively, with 18 bases between them. Germline-derived CDR1 and CDR2 are DFQATT and SNEGSKA (reference sequence). The CDR3 is 15 amino acids. This chain's CDR3 is CSATSFNGAPDTQYF. The CDR3 bases are TGCAGTGCTACTTCCTTTAACGGGGCCCCAGATACGCAGTATTTT.

This clonotype was recorded a few times. The chain couples TRBV7-9 to TRBJ2-4, with D perhaps matching TRBD2 (5 bases). Trimming removed 3 bases at V and 13 bases at J, with 13 bases between. The length of the CDR3 is 12 residues. Per the germline V gene, CDR1 is SEHNR and CDR2 is FQNEAQ (reference sequence). The chain's CDR3 is CASSLDFGEQYF. Here the CDR3 DNA reads TGTGCCAGCAGCTTGGACTTTGGGGAGCAGTACTTC.

This clonotype was seen only a few times. This chain uses TRBV27 with TRBJ2-1; a possible D gene is TRBD2 (5 bases). V lost 4 bases, J lost 8 bases, and 33 bases lay in between. Looked up from germline, CDR1 is MNHEY and CDR2 is SMNVEV (reference sequence). CDR3 length: 20 residues. The CDR3: CASSYGVGGPKPSIRDEQFF. The CDR3 DNA follows: TGTGCCAGCAGTTATGGTGTCGGCGGGCCTAAACCCTCCATTAGGGATGAGCAGTTCTTC.

This clonotype was counted only a few times. The chain couples TRBV27 to TRBJ1-5; perhaps TRBD1 as D (5 bases). Trimming shortened V by 5 bases and J by 2 bases, and 13 bases separated the two germline ends. The germline V gene has CDR1 MNHEY and CDR2 SMNVEV (reference sequence). The CDR3 consists of 15 residues. The CDR3 DNA reads as TGTGCCAGCAGTCCTTATGTAGGGGGCAATCAGCCCCAGCATTTT. Protein product: CASSPYVGGNQPQHF.

There are many counts of this clonotype. This chain connects TRBV6-2 or TRBV6-3 to TRBJ1-5; D not certain. Germline V CDR1 and CDR2: MNHEY, SVGEGT. V was cut by 0 bases and J by 7 bases, with 13 bases left in between. There are 15 residues in the CDR3. The CDR3 is CASSYSARQRQPQHF. The CDR3 DNA reads TGTGCCAGCAGTTACTCAGCCCGGCAGAGACAGCCCCAGCATTTT.

The CDR3 DNA reads as TGTGCCAGCAGCCTTGGGACAGGAGAGATCACAGATACGCAGTATTTT. It codes for CASSLGTGEITDTQYF. The genes are TRBV11-2 and TRBJ2-3, with 8 positions matching TRBD1. There are 16 residues in the CDR3. Germline CDR1 SGHAT, CDR2 FQNNGV. V gave up 5 bases and J gave up 2 bases; unmatched junction bases: 9.

This chain links TRBV11-2 with TRBJ2-7; unclear D gene. From germline, CDR1 is SGHAT and CDR2 FQNNGV. V was cut by 5 bases and J by 2 bases, with 13 bases left in between. The CDR3 is 14 residues long. In DNA form, the CDR3 reads TGTGCCAGCAGCGCCCGGGTCCCCCCCTACGAGCAGTACTTC. Residues: CASSARVPPYEQYF.

On this clonotype itself: A clone one base away is much larger, so this may be a read error. The chain combines TRBV20-1 with TRBJ2-5; TRBD1 matches at 9 bases. Near its end, the DNA agrees better with TRBJ2-7, so the J call may be wrong. Germline values: CDR1 DFQATT, CDR2 SNEGSKA (reference sequence). This CDR3 contains 13 residues. The CDR3 DNA is TGCAGTGCTACCGGACAGGGGAAGGGCGAGCAGTACTTC. Protein product: CSATGQGKGEQYF.

This chain links TRBV28 with TRBJ2-4; a weak D match, TRBD1 (5 bases). Judging by the DNA end, TRBJ2-5 fits better; the J call may be wrong. This CDR3 has 15 residues. CDR1 is MDHEN, CDR2 SYDVKM, per germline. As DNA, the CDR3 is TGTGCCAGCAGCCCTATCTTGGACACCCAAGAGACCCAGTACTTC. Translation: CASSPILDTQETQYF.

A remark on this clonotype: This clone may be a read error of a much larger clone one base away. The chain is built from TRBV2 and TRBJ2-7, with D tentatively TRBD2 (6 bases). The J call is uncertain, as TRBJ2-5 better fits the DNA end. This CDR3 has 15 amino acids. Germline-derived CDR1 and CDR2 are SNHLY and FYNNEI. The DNA for the CDR3 is TGTGCCAACAGTGAAGCCCGGAGGGTGCGAGAGACCCAGTACTTC. Protein product: CANSEARRVRETQYF.

The V call is TRBV29-1, the J call TRBJ2-1, with 14 nucleotides matching TRBD2. With 5 bases clipped from V and 8 bases from J, the junction kept 5 bases outside the gene matches. Germline-derived CDR1 and CDR2 are SQVTM and ANQGSEA. This CDR3 comprises 14 residues. CDR3: CSVTPGLAGDEQFF. The CDR3 DNA sequence: TGCAGCGTTACCCCGGGACTAGCGGGAGATGAGCAGTTCTTC.